This T cell receptor (beta chain) was documented in a study of multiple sclerosis patients with progressive multifocal leukoencephalopathy. Study observations and caveats: Lower normalized Shannon entropy suggested reduced TRB diversity in most PML patients. PML-onset expanded TRB clones were detectable before and during natalizumab therapy.

Each PCR contained spiked synthetic TR CDR3 controls spanning every V-J pairing. Assay used: immunoSEQ multiplex PCR; TCRdb lists only in-frame clones, some missing. The top ten clones hold around 5.7% of a sample with fewer than 40,000 clones, roughly 86% of them seen once. The time point denotes: time of PML onset. Deletions cut 3 bases from V and 4 bases from J, with 9 bases between. There are 13 residues in the CDR3. Germline CDR1 LNHDA, CDR2 SQIVND (reference sequence). Worth noting for this clone: Its target is unknown.

Sample: PBMCs, taken from a patient treated with natalizumab. The source is a woman aged 40 to 50 with progressive multifocal leukoencephalopathy. The chain joins TRBV19 to TRBJ1-2; tentatively, D is TRBD1 (6 bases). The DNA for the CDR3 is TGTGCCAGTAGTATTGGGGGGCCCTATGGCTACACCTTC. Protein product: CASSIGGPYGYTF.